Presented here are 28 T cell receptor beta chains from one specimen sequenced in a study of beta chain features in type 1 diabetes. cDNA synthesis used the whole RNA isolate, giving expressed TCRB sequences. Assay used: immunoSEQ multiplex PCR; TCRdb lists only in-frame clones, some missing. This sample has over 700,000 clones, with roughly a sixth found just once. Sequencing was performed on naive CD4+ T cells from blood. These receptor sequences come from a woman in her late teens or twenties in good health.

This chain connects TRBV2 to TRBJ1-2; 8 bases match TRBD1. The ends lost 6 bases at V and 6 bases at J; junction bases unmatched: 6. Germline V gene sequence: CDR1 SNHLY, CDR2 FYNNEI. The CDR3 consists of 13 residues. DNA for the CDR3: TGTGCCAGCAGCCCGGACAGGGAGGATGGCTACACCTTC. Translation gives CASSPDREDGYTF.

This clone was observed a handful of times. The J gene is TRBJ2-7, the V gene TRBV5-1; 8 nucleotides match TRBD2. Trimming cost V 0 bases and J 1 base; bases outside gene matches: 6. The CDR3 length is 16 residues. The germline CDR1 and CDR2 sequences are SGHRS and YFSETQ. This chain's CDR3 is CASSLGGPSGSYEQYF. CDR3 DNA sequence: TGCGCCAGCAGCTTGGGGGGGCCTAGCGGGTCCTACGAGCAGTACTTC.

This chain connects TRBV7-9 to TRBJ2-7, with 8 nucleotides matching TRBD2. In germline, CDR1 is SEHNR, CDR2 FQNEAQ (reference sequence). CDR3 length: 17 amino acids. Trimming removed 5 bases from V and 2 bases from J; junction bases left unmatched: 14. DNA for the CDR3: TGTGCCAGCAGCCTGACCCGGTCGGGAGGGCCTCCCTACGAGCAGTACTTC. Its translation: CASSLTRSGGPPYEQYF.

The chain carries TRBV18 and TRBJ2-1; TRBD2 is a possible D gene (5 bases). The CDR3 spans 11 residues. Trimming cost V 6 bases and J 12 bases, with 12 bases left between them. The germline V gene encodes CDR1 KGHSH and CDR2 LQKENI. CDR3 nucleotide sequence: TGTGCCAGCTCGGTAAGCGGTGTGCAGTTCTTC. It translates to CASSVSGVQFF.

This clone came up a few times. The chain uses TRBV29-1 and TRBJ2-7; D is possibly TRBD2 (8 bases). The V and J ends lost 7 bases and 4 bases respectively, with 20 bases between them. The CDR3 runs to 14 residues. Per germline, CDR1 SQVTM and CDR2 ANQGSEA. Here the CDR3 DNA reads TGCAGCGCTTGGGACAGCGGGAGAATATACGAGCAGTACTTC. Translated, it gives CSAWDSGRIYEQYF.

J is TRBJ2-5 and V is TRBV6-6, with D tentatively TRBD2 (6 bases). Per the germline V gene, CDR1 is MNHNY and CDR2 is SVGAGI (reference sequence). The CDR3 extends over 12 amino acids. V lost 7 bases to trimming and J lost 7 bases, with 13 bases between them. CDR3 protein: CASTKQGGTQYF. CDR3 DNA: TGTGCCAGCACGAAGCAGGGAGGGACCCAGTACTTC.

In the case of this clone: The same CDR3 also results from other DNA sequences found in this sample. The V call is TRBV7-9, the J call TRBJ2-5; D ambiguous. V lost 1 base and J 5 bases, leaving 5 bases between the germline ends. CDR1 is SEHNR, CDR2 FQNEAQ, per germline (reference sequence). This CDR3 has 12 residues. CDR3 DNA sequence: TGTGCCAGCAGCTTAGTCGGGGAGACCCAGTACTTC. Its protein product is CASSLVGETQYF.

This clone was counted a few times. The chain recombines TRBV29-1 with TRBJ2-3; D is unresolved. The CDR3 runs to 10 residues. V was trimmed by 4 bases and J by 5 bases, leaving 4 bases between them. Per the germline V gene, CDR1 is SQVTM and CDR2 is ANQGSEA. Here the CDR3 reads CSVAIDTQYF. The CDR3 bases are TGCAGCGTTGCAATAGATACGCAGTATTTT.

In this sample, this clone turned up a few times. This sequence joins TRBV7-9 and TRBJ1-1, with D maybe TRBD1 (5 bases). There are 12 residues in the CDR3. The germline V and J ends were trimmed by 4 bases and 6 bases, with 9 bases remaining between them. Germline V lookup: CDR1 SEHNR, CDR2 FQNEAQ (reference sequence). The CDR3 here is CASSSRQPEAFF. The CDR3 DNA is TGTGCCAGCAGCTCCAGACAGCCTGAAGCTTTCTTT. Complete variable domain (other parts from reference TRBV7-9 and TRBJ1-1): DTGVSQNPRHKITKRGQNVTFRCDPISEHNRLYWYRQTLGQGPEFLTYFQNEAQLEKSRLLSDRFSAERPKGSFSTLEIQRTEQGDSAMYLCASSSRQPEAFFGQGTRLTVV.

The chain combines TRBV10-3 with TRBJ1-1; possibly TRBD1 for D (6 bases). There are 13 residues in the CDR3. Germline CDR1 and CDR2: ENHRY and SYGVKD. The V and J ends lost 11 bases and 0 bases respectively, with 13 bases between them. CDR3 region: CAVYREVNTEAFF. CDR3 sequence (DNA): TGTGCCGTCTACAGGGAAGTGAACACTGAAGCTTTCTTT.

The CDR3 region has the DNA TGTGCCAGCAGCCAATCTTGGGTGCGAAGTGGCTACACCTTC. This encodes CASSQSWVRSGYTF. The rearrangement joins TRBV16 to TRBJ1-2; D unclear. Looked up from germline, CDR1 is KGHSY and CDR2 is FQNENV. There are 14 residues in the CDR3. Trimming pared 0 bases from V and 7 bases from J, leaving 12 bases between.

The chain joins TRBV7-3 to TRBJ2-1; 7 positions match TRBD2. V lost 5 bases and J lost 7; bases outside the gene matches: 8. CDR1 is SGHTA and CDR2 is FQGTGA in the germline V gene. The CDR3 is made up of 14 amino acids. CDR3 coding DNA: TGTGCCAGCAGCGGGCCACCAGCGGGGAATGAGCAGTTCTTC. This translates into CASSGPPAGNEQFF.

CDR3 in amino acids: CASTDRYNEQFF. The CDR3 DNA reads TGTGCCAGCACCGACAGATACAATGAGCAGTTCTTC. The V gene is TRBV28, the J gene TRBJ2-1, with D possibly matching TRBD1 (5 bases). V was cut by 7 bases and J by 4 bases, with 8 bases left in between. Germline CDR1 reads MDHEN; CDR2 reads SYDVKM. The CDR3 consists of 12 residues. The full variable domain, rest sourced from reference TRBV28 and TRBJ2-1, is DVKVTQSSRYLVKRTGEKVFLECVQDMDHENMFWYRQDPGLGLRLIYFSYDVKMKEKGDIPEGYSVSREKKERFSLILESASTNQTSMYLCASTDRYNEQFFGPGTRLTVL.

This clone was picked up a small number of times. This chain uses TRBV12-5 with TRBJ2-1; D is perhaps TRBD1 (6 bases). The CDR3 extends over 13 amino acids. V dropped 5 bases and J dropped 4 bases, with 9 bases sitting between them. CDR1 and CDR2 from the germline V gene are LGHNT and FRNRAP. DNA for the CDR3: TGTGCTAGTGGTCTAGGACAGTACAATGAGCAGTTCTTC. Residues: CASGLGQYNEQFF.

There are a few counts of this clone. This chain joins TRBV29-1 and TRBJ1-2, with 8 bases lining up with TRBD1. CDR1 and CDR2 from the germline V gene are SQVTM and ANQGSEA. The V gene end was trimmed by 7 bases and the J gene end by 8 bases; junction bases not matched to a gene: 18. This CDR3 has 15 residues. The CDR3 loop is CSATPSSGQGGGYTF. DNA for the CDR3: TGCAGCGCTACACCATCCAGCGGACAGGGCGGAGGCTACACCTTC. The whole variable domain, remainder taken from reference TRBV29-1 and TRBJ1-2, is SAVISQKPSRDICQRGTSLTIQCQVDSQVTMMFWYRQQPGQSLTLIATANQGSEATYESGFVIDKFPISRPNLTFSTLTVSNMSPEDSSIYLCSATPSSGQGGGYTFGSGTRLTVV.

This clone was detected a few times. The chain is built from TRBV5-6 and TRBJ1-2; tentatively, D is TRBD1 (6 bases). The CDR3 sequence is 14 residues long. Trimming took off 5 bases at V and 2 bases at J, with 13 bases between the two ends. Germline values: CDR1 SGHDT, CDR2 YYEEEE. CDR3: CASSKIGQNYGYTF. The CDR3 DNA reads as TGTGCCAGCAGTAAAATAGGACAGAACTATGGCTACACCTTC.

In its sample, this clone was seen a few times. This chain uses TRBV5-1 with TRBJ2-3; weak D call: TRBD1 (5 bases). V lost 2 bases to trimming and J lost 0 bases, with 19 bases between them. The germline CDR1 and CDR2 sequences are SGHRS and YFSETQ. This CDR3 comprises 18 residues. The CDR3 nucleotides read TGCGCCAGCAGCTTAGCCACTGACAGTTACCGCAGCACAGATACGCAGTATTTT. Protein product: CASSLATDSYRSTDTQYF.

This clone has more than one count but fewer than ten. V usage is TRBV5-1 and J usage is TRBJ2-7; 9 nucleotides match TRBD2. CDR1 is SGHRS, CDR2 YFSETQ, per germline. Germline trimming cut 1 base from V and 3 bases from J; bases unmatched to any gene: 2. The CDR3 sequence is 14 residues long. CDR3 amino acids: CASSLSSGNYEQYF. DNA of the CDR3: TGCGCCAGCAGCTTGTCTAGCGGGAACTACGAGCAGTACTTC.

This clone was found a few times. The J gene is TRBJ1-2, the V gene TRBV5-1; D might be TRBD1 (6 bases). The CDR3 runs to 14 residues. Trimming stripped 7 bases from V and 8 bases from J, with 21 bases between. Germline V gives CDR1 SGHRS, CDR2 YFSETQ. The CDR3 DNA follows: TGCGCCAGCGGTGAATCAGGGGATTTGCACGGCTACACCTTC. Its translation: CASGESGDLHGYTF.

This clone has a handful of counts. The chain uses TRBV7-3 and TRBJ2-7; 10 bases match TRBD1. Germline CDR1 is SGHTA and CDR2 is FQGTGA. J was trimmed by 0 bases and V by 5 bases; bases with no gene match: 4. The CDR3 consists of 15 residues. Here the CDR3 reads CASSRTGGNSYEQYF. The CDR3 DNA reads TGTGCCAGCAGCCGGACAGGGGGGAACTCCTACGAGCAGTACTTC.

The chain joins TRBV9 to TRBJ1-3; D might be TRBD1 (5 bases). The CDR3 length is 14 residues. V was pared by 3 bases and J by 1 base, with 8 bases between. In germline, CDR1 is SGDLS, CDR2 YYNGEE. The DNA of the CDR3 is TGTGCCAGCAGCGAGCCAGGGTCTGGAAACACCATATATTTT. This gives the protein CASSEPGSGNTIYF. The full variable domain, completed using reference TRBV9 and TRBJ1-3, is DSGVTQTPKHLITATGQRVTLRCSPRSGDLSVYWYQQSLDQGLQFLIQYYNGEERAKGNILERFSAQQFPDLHSELNLSSLELGDSALYFCASSEPGSGNTIYFGEGSWLTVV.

The V call is TRBV19, the J call TRBJ2-1, with a weak D call TRBD1 (5 bases). Germline V gene sequence: CDR1 LNHDA, CDR2 SQIVND (reference sequence). Trimming removed 10 bases from V and 0 bases from J, with 19 bases in between. The CDR3 is made up of 16 amino acids. CDR3 amino acids: CATGRVNYNSYNEQFF. CDR3 nucleotide sequence: TGTGCCACCGGCAGGGTGAACTATAACTCCTACAATGAGCAGTTCTTC. Combining the CDR3 with reference TRBV19 and TRBJ2-1 gives the whole variable domain DGGITQSPKYLFRKEGQNVTLSCEQNLNHDAMYWYRQDPGQGLRLIYYSQIVNDFQKGDIAEGYSVSREKKESFPLTVTSAQKNPTAFYLCATGRVNYNSYNEQFFGPGTRLTVL.

V gene TRBV20-1 combines with J gene TRBJ1-1; the D is unclear. V was trimmed by 0 bases and J by 6 bases, leaving 5 bases between them. This CDR3 region has 11 residues. Per germline, CDR1 DFQATT and CDR2 SNEGSKA (reference sequence). The chain's CDR3 is CSARDQPEAFF. The CDR3 nucleotides are TGCAGTGCTAGAGATCAGCCTGAAGCTTTCTTT.

This clone was observed a handful of times. V and J are TRBV6-1 and TRBJ2-1; 13 bases map to TRBD2. V gave up 11 bases and J gave up 10 bases; unmatched junction bases: 11. The CDR3 loop spans 14 amino acids. Germline CDR1 is MNHNS and CDR2 is SASEGT. The CDR3 sequence: CAGWTSGRSGEQFF. CDR3 DNA sequence: TGTGCCGGCTGGACTAGCGGGAGATCCGGGGAGCAGTTCTTC.

This chain links TRBV4-2 with TRBJ2-1; 11 positions agree with TRBD2. V gave up 0 bases and J gave up 7 bases; unmatched junction bases: 5. The CDR3 loop spans 16 amino acids. The germline V gene encodes CDR1 LGHNA and CDR2 YNFKEQ. The CDR3: CASSQDLAGGLNEQFF. The CDR3 nucleotides read TGTGCCAGCAGCCAAGATCTAGCGGGAGGCCTTAATGAGCAGTTCTTC.

This chain connects TRBV28 to TRBJ2-5; possibly TRBD1 for D (5 bases). The CDR3 length is 13 residues. V shed 3 bases and J shed 7 bases, with 12 bases lying between them. Germline V gene data show CDR1 as MDHEN and CDR2 as SYDVKM. The CDR3 sequence: CASSFGRVATQYF. Written as DNA, the CDR3 is TGTGCCAGCAGTTTCGGCAGGGTCGCGACCCAGTACTTC.

J is TRBJ2-7 and V is TRBV7-8; TRBD2 matches at 8 bases. V shed 1 base and J 0 bases; nucleotides not matched to a gene: 11. CDR3 length: 18 amino acids. Per germline, CDR1 SGHVS and CDR2 FQNEAQ. In DNA form, the CDR3 reads TGTGCCAGCAGCTTAGTCTTCCCGAGCGGGAGAGTCTCCTACGAGCAGTACTTC. Translation gives CASSLVFPSGRVSYEQYF.

For this clone: Additional DNA sequences in this sample encode the identical CDR3. The rearrangement joins TRBV9 to TRBJ2-3; 9 bases match TRBD2. Germline values: CDR1 SGDLS, CDR2 YYNGEE. V was clipped by 0 bases and J by 3 bases; unmatched bases: 2. This CDR3 region has 15 residues. CDR3 protein: CASSVVTSGTDTQYF. The CDR3 DNA reads TGTGCCAGCAGCGTAGTTACTAGCGGGACAGATACGCAGTATTTT.